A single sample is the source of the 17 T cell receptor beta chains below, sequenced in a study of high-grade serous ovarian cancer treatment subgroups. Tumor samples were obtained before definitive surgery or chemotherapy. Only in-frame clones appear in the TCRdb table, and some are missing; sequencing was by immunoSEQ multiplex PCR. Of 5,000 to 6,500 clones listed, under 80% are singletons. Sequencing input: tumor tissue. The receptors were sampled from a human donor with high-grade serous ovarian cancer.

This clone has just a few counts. The CDR3 sequence: CASSFTSGGSNEQFF. DNA of the CDR3: TGTGCCAGCAGCTTCACTAGCGGGGGGAGTAATGAGCAGTTCTTC. The chain joins TRBV11-2 to TRBJ2-1; 12 positions agree with TRBD2. The CDR3 loop spans 15 amino acids. Germline V CDR1 and CDR2: SGHAT, FQNNGV. With V trimmed by 3 bases and J by 7 bases, 4 bases remained unmatched.

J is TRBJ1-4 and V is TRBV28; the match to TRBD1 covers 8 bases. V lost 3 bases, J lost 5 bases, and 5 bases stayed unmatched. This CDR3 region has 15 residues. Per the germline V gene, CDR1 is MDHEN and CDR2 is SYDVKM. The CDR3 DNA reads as TGTGCCAGCAGTTTGTACAGGGGGGGGAATGAAAAACTGTTTTTT. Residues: CASSLYRGGNEKLFF.

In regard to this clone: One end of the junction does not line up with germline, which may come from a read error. The CDR3 coding sequence is TGTGCCGGCAGCGCTCCCTCATACAATGAGCAGTTCTTC. Translated, it gives CAGSAPSYNEQFF. The chain employs TRBV5-4 and TRBJ2-1; D unresolved. The CDR3 is made up of 13 amino acids. CDR1 and CDR2 (germline): SGHNT, YYREEE (reference sequence).

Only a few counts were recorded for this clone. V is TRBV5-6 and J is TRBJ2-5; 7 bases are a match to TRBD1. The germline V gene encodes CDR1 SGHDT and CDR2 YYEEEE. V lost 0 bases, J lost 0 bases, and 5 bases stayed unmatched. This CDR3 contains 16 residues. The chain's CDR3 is CASSLAGQQYQETQYF. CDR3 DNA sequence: TGTGCCAGCAGCTTGGCGGGACAGCAGTACCAAGAGACCCAGTACTTC.

In DNA, the CDR3 is TGTGCCAGCGGACAGGTTTATGGCTACACCTTC. It specifies CASGQVYGYTF. This chain uses TRBV28 with TRBJ1-2, with 7 bases fitting TRBD1. The junction had 2 bases not matched to a gene; V was cut back by 8 bases and J by 5 bases. This CDR3 has 11 amino acids. CDR1 and CDR2 from the germline V gene are MDHEN and SYDVKM.

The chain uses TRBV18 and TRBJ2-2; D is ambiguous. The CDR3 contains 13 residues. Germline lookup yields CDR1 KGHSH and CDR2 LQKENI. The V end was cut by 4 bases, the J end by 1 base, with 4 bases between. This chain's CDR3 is CASSRVNTGELFF. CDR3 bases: TGTGCCAGCTCACGGGTGAACACCGGGGAGCTGTTTTTT.

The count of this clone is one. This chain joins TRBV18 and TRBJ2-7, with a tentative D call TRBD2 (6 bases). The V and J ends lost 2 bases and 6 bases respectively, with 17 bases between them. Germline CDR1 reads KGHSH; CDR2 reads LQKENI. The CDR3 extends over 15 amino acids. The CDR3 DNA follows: TGTGCCAGCTCACCAGTGGACTCCCCGGGGGTCGAGCAGTACTTC. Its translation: CASSPVDSPGVEQYF.

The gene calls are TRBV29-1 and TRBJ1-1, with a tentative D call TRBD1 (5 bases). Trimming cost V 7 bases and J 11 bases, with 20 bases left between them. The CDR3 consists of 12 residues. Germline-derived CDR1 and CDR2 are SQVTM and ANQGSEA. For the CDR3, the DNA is TGCAGCGCCCAGCGGGGGACCGAAGGGGCTTTCTTT. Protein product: CSAQRGTEGAFF.

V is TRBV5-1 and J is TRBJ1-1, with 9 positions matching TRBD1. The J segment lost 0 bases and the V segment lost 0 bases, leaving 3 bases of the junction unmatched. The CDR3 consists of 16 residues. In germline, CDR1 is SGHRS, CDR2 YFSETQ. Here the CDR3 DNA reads TGCGCCAGCAGCTTGGCCGGGACAGGGTTGAACACTGAAGCTTTCTTT. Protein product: CASSLAGTGLNTEAFF.

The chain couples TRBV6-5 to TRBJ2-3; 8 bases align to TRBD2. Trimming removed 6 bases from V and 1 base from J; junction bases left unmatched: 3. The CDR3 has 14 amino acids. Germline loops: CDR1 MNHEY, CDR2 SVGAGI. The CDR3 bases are TGTGCCAGCAGCCTTAGCGGGGGCACAGATACGCAGTATTTT. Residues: CASSLSGGTDTQYF.

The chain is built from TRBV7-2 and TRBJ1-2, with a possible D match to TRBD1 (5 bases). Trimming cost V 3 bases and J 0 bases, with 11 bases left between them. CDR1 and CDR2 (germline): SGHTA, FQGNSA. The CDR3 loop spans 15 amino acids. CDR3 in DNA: TGTGCCAGCAGCTTGGGGGGGGGAGCTAACTATGGCTACACCTTC. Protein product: CASSLGGGANYGYTF.

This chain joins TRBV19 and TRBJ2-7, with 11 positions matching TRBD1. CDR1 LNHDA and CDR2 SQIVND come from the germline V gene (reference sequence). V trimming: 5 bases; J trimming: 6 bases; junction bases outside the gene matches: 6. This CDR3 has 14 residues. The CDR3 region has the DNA TGTGCCAGTAGTGCCCGGGGACAGGGGGGCGAGCAGTACTTC. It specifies CASSARGQGGEQYF.

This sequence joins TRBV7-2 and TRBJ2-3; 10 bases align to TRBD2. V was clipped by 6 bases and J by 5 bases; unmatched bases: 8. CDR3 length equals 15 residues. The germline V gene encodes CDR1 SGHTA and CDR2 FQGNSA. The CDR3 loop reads CASRLQAGGVDTQYF. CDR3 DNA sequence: TGTGCCAGCAGGCTACAAGCGGGGGGGGTAGATACGCAGTATTTT.

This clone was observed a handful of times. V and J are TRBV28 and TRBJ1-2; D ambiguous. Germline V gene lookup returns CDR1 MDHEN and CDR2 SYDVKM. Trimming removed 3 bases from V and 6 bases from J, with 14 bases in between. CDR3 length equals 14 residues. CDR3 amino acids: CASSFQDRVDGYTF. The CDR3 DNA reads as TGTGCCAGCAGTTTCCAGGACCGGGTCGATGGCTACACCTTC.

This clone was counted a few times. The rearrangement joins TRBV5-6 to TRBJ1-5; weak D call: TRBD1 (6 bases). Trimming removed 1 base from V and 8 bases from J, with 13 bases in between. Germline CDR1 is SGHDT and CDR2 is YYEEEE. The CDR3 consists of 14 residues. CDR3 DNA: TGTGCCAGCAGCTTGAGGGGGAGTCAAGAGCCCCAGCATTTT. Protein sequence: CASSLRGSQEPQHF.

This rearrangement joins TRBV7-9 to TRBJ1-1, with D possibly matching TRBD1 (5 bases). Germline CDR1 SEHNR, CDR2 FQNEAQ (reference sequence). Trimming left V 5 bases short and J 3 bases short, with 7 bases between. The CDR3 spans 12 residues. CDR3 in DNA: TGTGCCAGCAGCCTACAGGACACTGAAGCTTTCTTT. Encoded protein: CASSLQDTEAFF.

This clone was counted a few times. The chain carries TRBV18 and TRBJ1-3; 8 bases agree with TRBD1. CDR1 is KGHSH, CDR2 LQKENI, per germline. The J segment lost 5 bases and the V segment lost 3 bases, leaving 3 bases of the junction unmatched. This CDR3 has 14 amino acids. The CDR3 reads CASSPGQDRNTIYF. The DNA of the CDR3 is TGTGCCAGCTCACCGGGACAGGATAGAAACACCATATATTTT.